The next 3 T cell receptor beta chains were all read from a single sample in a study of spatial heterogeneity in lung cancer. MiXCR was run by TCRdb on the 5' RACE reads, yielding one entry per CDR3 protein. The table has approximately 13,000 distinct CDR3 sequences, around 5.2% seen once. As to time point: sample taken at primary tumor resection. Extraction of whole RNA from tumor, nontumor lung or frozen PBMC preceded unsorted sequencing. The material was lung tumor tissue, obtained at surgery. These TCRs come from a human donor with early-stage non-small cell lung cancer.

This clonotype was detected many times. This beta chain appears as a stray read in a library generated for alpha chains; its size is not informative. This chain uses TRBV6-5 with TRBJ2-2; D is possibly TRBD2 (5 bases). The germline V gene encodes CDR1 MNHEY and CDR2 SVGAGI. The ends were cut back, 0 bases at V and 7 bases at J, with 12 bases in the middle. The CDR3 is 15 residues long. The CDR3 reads CASSYSVGEVGELFF. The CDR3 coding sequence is TGTGCCAGCAGTTACTCAGTGGGAGAGGTCGGGGAGCTGTTTTTT.

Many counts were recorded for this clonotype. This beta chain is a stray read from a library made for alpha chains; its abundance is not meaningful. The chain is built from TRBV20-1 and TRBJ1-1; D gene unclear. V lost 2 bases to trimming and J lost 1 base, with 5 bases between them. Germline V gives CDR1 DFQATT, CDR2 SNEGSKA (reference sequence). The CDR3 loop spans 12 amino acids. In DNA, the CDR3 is TGCAGTGCTAGATCTGGGAACACTGAAGCTTTCTTT. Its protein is CSARSGNTEAFF.

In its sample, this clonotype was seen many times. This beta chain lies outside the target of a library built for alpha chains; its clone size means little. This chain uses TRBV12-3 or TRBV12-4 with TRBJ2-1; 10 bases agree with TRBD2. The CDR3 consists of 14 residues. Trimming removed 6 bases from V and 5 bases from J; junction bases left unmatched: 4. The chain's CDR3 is CASRRTSGNNEQFF. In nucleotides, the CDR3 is TGTGCCAGCAGAAGGACTAGCGGAAACAATGAGCAGTTCTTC.